Following are 19 T cell receptor beta chains from one sample sequenced in a study of T cells after yellow fever vaccination. MiXCR was run by TCRdb on the 5' RACE reads, yielding one entry per CDR3 protein. There are more than 450,000 distinct CDR3 sequences in the sample; 21% occur only once, and about 16% lies in the top ten. The sample here was PBMCs, taken approximately 20 days after the first yellow fever vaccination. These receptors were taken from a man aged 18 to 30 who received the YFV17D yellow fever vaccine.

The chain is built from TRBV6-1 and TRBJ2-3; 10 bases match TRBD2. Germline CDR1 MNHNS, CDR2 SASEGT. This CDR3 region has 15 residues. The ends lost 5 bases at V and 0 bases at J; junction bases unmatched: 2. CDR3: CASSHSGGSTDTQYF. The CDR3 DNA reads TGTGCCAGCAGTCATAGCGGGGGGAGCACAGATACGCAGTATTTT.

There are many counts of this clonotype. The genes are TRBV12-3 or TRBV12-4 and TRBJ1-6; D is ambiguous. Between the trimmed V and J ends, which lost 8 bases and 8 bases, there was a span of 19 bases. The CDR3 loop spans 15 amino acids. CDR3 nucleotides: TGTGCCAGCGTCGGAGCCGGAGGAGGAGATTCACCCCTCCACTTT. Its protein product is CASVGAGGGDSPLHF.

A few counts support this clonotype. The chain is built from TRBV6-5 and TRBJ1-5; 9 bases agree with TRBD1. Trimming took 6 bases from V and 5 from J; bases not matched to a gene: 5. CDR1 and CDR2 (germline): MNHEY, SVGAGI. This CDR3 is built from 14 residues. CDR3: CASSLQGAHQPQHF. For the CDR3, the DNA is TGTGCCAGCAGCTTACAGGGGGCCCATCAGCCCCAGCATTTT.

This clonotype was found a few times. CDR3 DNA: TGTGCCAGTAAACAGGGTAACACACCTTACAATGAGCAGTTCTTC. This encodes CASKQGNTPYNEQFF. The V call is TRBV7-2, the J call TRBJ2-1, with D possibly matching TRBD1 (6 bases). The length of the CDR3 is 15 residues. Germline CDR1 is SGHTA and CDR2 is FQGNSA. Deletions cut 9 bases from V and 4 bases from J, with 19 bases between.

This sequence joins TRBV18 and TRBJ2-5; D is possibly TRBD1 (6 bases). CDR1 and CDR2 (germline): KGHSH, LQKENI. The CDR3 sequence is 16 residues long. V was pared by 0 bases and J by 4 bases, with 15 bases between. This CDR3 reads CASSPPGTGLGETQYF. CDR3 DNA: TGTGCCAGCTCACCACCAGGCACAGGGCTGGGAGAGACCCAGTACTTC.

The CDR3 bases are TGTGCCAGCAGCACCACCCTCGGGGGGGGGTTAAATGAGCAGTTCTTC. Its translation: CASSTTLGGGLNEQFF. V is TRBV27 and J is TRBJ2-1, with TRBD2 matching over 8 bases. Germline CDR1 MNHEY, CDR2 SMNVEV (reference sequence). CDR3 length equals 16 residues. Trimming cost V 6 bases and J 7 bases; bases outside gene matches: 14.

There are many counts of this clonotype. V usage is TRBV4-1 and J usage is TRBJ1-5, with D unclear. Germline V gene data show CDR1 as MGHRA and CDR2 as YSYEKL. Trimming removed 1 base from V and 7 bases from J, with 8 bases in between. The length of the CDR3 is 13 residues. The chain's CDR3 is CASSQVSGQPQHF. DNA of the CDR3: TGCGCCAGCAGCCAAGTATCGGGGCAGCCCCAGCATTTT.

This clonotype was seen only a few times. V and J are TRBV28 and TRBJ1-6; 10 bases line up with TRBD1. With V trimmed by 1 base and J by 16 bases, 16 bases remained unmatched. CDR1 is MDHEN and CDR2 is SYDVKM in the germline V gene. The CDR3 spans 17 residues. The CDR3 loop is CASSLYNLDRGKPVLHF. CDR3 nucleotides: TGTGCCAGCAGTTTATATAACCTGGACAGGGGGAAGCCCGTACTCCACTTT.

V is TRBV27 and J is TRBJ2-5; 10 nucleotides agree with TRBD1. This CDR3 is 13 amino acids long. Germline loops: CDR1 MNHEY, CDR2 SMNVEV (reference sequence). V shed 6 bases and J 5 bases; nucleotides not matched to a gene: 3. As DNA, the CDR3 is TGTGCCAGCAGAGGACAGGGGGTGGAGACCCAGTACTTC. Its protein product is CASRGQGVETQYF.

This clonotype was found once. V usage is TRBV7-9 and J usage is TRBJ1-5, with TRBD1 matching 7 bases. The CDR3 contains 15 residues. V trimming: 5 bases; J trimming: 1 base; junction bases outside the gene matches: 5. Germline V CDR1 and CDR2: SEHNR, FQNEAQ (reference sequence). CDR3 bases: TGTGCCAGCAGCGCGACAGGGCCCAGCAATCAGCCCCAGCATTTT. Its protein is CASSATGPSNQPQHF. The entire variable domain, with the rest obtained from reference TRBV7-9 and TRBJ1-5, is as follows: DTGVSQNPRHKITKRGQNVTFRCDPISEHNRLYWYRQTLGQGPEFLTYFQNEAQLEKSRLLSDRFSAERPKGSFSTLEIQRTEQGDSAMYLCASSATGPSNQPQHFGDGTRLSIL.

CDR3 region: CASSLGWGSHYGYTF. As DNA, the CDR3 is TGTGCCAGCAGCTTAGGATGGGGGTCCCACTATGGCTACACCTTC. The chain links TRBV7-6 to TRBJ1-2, with TRBD1 as a possible D gene (5 bases). With 1 base removed from V and 3 bases from J, the gap between germline ends came to 12 bases. The germline V gene has CDR1 SGHVS and CDR2 FNYEAQ. The CDR3 sequence is 15 residues long.

The chain uses TRBV5-1 and TRBJ1-1; D may be TRBD1 (6 bases). Trimming stripped 4 bases from V and 4 bases from J, with 14 bases between. The CDR3 runs to 14 residues. Looked up from germline, CDR1 is SGHRS and CDR2 is YFSETQ. Here the CDR3 reads CASSPSGGPTEAFF. DNA for the CDR3: TGCGCCAGCAGCCCTTCTGGGGGCCCCACTGAAGCTTTCTTT. Supplemented by reference TRBV5-1 and TRBJ1-1, the full variable domain reads KAGVTQTPRYLIKTRGQQVTLSCSPISGHRSVSWYQQTPGQGLQFLFEYFSETQRNKGNFPGRFSGRQFSNSRSEMNVSTLELGDSALYLCASSPSGGPTEAFFGQGTRLTVV.

This clonotype was seen only a few times. The genes are TRBV3-1 and TRBJ2-5; weak D call: TRBD1 (5 bases). Per germline, CDR1 LGHDT and CDR2 YNNKEL (reference sequence). Trimming took off 7 bases at V and 2 bases at J, with 11 bases between the two ends. CDR3 length: 13 amino acids. This CDR3 reads CASNQGQQETQYF. The CDR3 region has the DNA TGTGCCAGCAACCAGGGTCAGCAAGAGACCCAGTACTTC.

This clonotype has a handful of counts. This chain joins TRBV7-2 and TRBJ1-5; 9 bases are shared with TRBD1. J was trimmed by 0 bases and V by 7 bases; bases with no gene match: 7. The germline CDR1 and CDR2 sequences are SGHTA and FQGNSA. This CDR3 has 16 residues. The CDR3: CASTRQGEGSNQPQHF. The CDR3 DNA reads TGTGCCAGCACCCGACAGGGGGAAGGTAGCAATCAGCCCCAGCATTTT.

The V and J genes are TRBV6-5 and TRBJ2-7; a possible D gene is TRBD1 (6 bases). Germline CDR1 is MNHEY and CDR2 is SVGAGI. The V end was cut by 2 bases, the J end by 5 bases, with 10 bases between. CDR3 size: 13 residues. The CDR3 reads CASSYLTGNEQYF. For the CDR3, the DNA is TGTGCCAGCAGTTACCTGACAGGTAACGAGCAGTACTTC.

The chain employs TRBV29-1 and TRBJ2-7; TRBD1 aligns across 10 bases. Germline CDR1 and CDR2: SQVTM and ANQGSEA. V dropped 5 bases and J dropped 1; count of bases not matched to a gene: 5. The CDR3 spans 14 residues. The DNA of the CDR3 is TGCAGCGTTCCCCGGGACAGGGGATCCTACGAGCAGTACTTC. Translation: CSVPRDRGSYEQYF.

J is TRBJ2-1 and V is TRBV5-1; TRBD1 agrees at 8 bases. This CDR3 spans 14 amino acids. Germline loops: CDR1 SGHRS, CDR2 YFSETQ. V shed 5 bases, J shed 8 bases, and the junction held 9 bases outside the gene matches. The CDR3 protein is CASRVSQGGYEQFF. In DNA, the CDR3 is TGCGCCAGCAGGGTCTCACAGGGGGGCTATGAGCAGTTCTTC.

The V gene is TRBV9, the J gene TRBJ2-3; the match to TRBD2 covers 7 bases. Trimming at V came to 0 bases and at J to 4 bases, leaving 11 bases not matched to a gene. The CDR3 loop spans 17 amino acids. Germline CDR1 and CDR2: SGDLS and YYNGEE. The CDR3 loop is CASSVGGDYRLPDTQYF. The CDR3 DNA is TGTGCCAGCAGCGTAGGCGGGGACTACCGACTACCAGATACGCAGTATTTT.

The J gene is TRBJ1-1, the V gene TRBV20-1; D may be TRBD1 (5 bases). The CDR3 is 14 amino acids. Trimming took 0 bases from V and 4 from J, leaving 12 bases between them. The germline CDR1 and CDR2 sequences are DFQATT and SNEGSKA (reference sequence). The CDR3 sequence: CSAREGTGGTEAFF. The CDR3 region has the DNA TGCAGTGCTAGAGAAGGGACGGGGGGCACTGAAGCTTTCTTT.